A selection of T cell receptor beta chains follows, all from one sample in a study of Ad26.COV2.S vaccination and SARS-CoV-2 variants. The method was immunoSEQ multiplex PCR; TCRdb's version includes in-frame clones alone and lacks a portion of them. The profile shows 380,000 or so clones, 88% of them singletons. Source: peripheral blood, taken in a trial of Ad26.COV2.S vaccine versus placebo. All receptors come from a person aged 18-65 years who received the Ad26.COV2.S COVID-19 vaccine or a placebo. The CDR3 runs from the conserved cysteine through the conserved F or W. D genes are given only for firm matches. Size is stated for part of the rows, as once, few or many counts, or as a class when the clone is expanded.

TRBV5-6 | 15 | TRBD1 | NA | CASSEKGQNSYEQYF
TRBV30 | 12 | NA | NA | CAWTRTHYGYTF
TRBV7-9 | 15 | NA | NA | CASSGDGEANYGYTF
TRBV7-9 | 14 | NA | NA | CASSSLGRGYGYTF
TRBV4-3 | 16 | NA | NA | CASSPVEGRLNEKLFF
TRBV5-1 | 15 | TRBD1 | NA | CASSRTTTGVYEQYF
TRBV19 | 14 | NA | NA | CASSQPPTGNTIYF
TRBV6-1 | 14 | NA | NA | CASSEVYRRYEQYF
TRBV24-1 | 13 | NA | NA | CATGGQSPGELFF
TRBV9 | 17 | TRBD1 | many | CASSPRTGDARGNTIYF
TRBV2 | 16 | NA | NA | CASSAKGGISGNTIYF
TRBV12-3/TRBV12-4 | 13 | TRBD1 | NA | CASSDRSNYGYTF
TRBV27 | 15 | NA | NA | CASSPSLGFSYEQYF
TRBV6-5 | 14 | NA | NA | CASSYDVMTGELFF
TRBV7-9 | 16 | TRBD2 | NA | CASSPTDRILAEEQYF
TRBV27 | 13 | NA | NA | CASSLIGNYGYTF
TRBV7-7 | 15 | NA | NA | CASSSQRGMRETQYF
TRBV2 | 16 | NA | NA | CASSEGRSSYNSPLHF
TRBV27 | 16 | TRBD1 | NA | CASSNLDRGNTGELFF
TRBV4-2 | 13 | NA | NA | CASSQDRGETQYF
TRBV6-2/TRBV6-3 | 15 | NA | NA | CASSLSGQPNTEAFF
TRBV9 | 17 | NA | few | CASSVGAGTKTNYGYTF
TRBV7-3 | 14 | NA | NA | CASSLGGGKNIQYF
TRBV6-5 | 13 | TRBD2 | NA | CASSKGLASREFF
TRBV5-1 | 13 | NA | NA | CASRDTGFYEQYF
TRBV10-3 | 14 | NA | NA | CAISEVNREQGYTF
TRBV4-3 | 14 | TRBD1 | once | CASSQDDRTGFTFF
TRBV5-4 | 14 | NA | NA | CASSLVLQPDTQYF
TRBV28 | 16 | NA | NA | CASSLGGAGFQETQYF
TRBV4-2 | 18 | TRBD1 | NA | CASSQDFLRTGKNEKLFF
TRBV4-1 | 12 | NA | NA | CASSASGNTIYF
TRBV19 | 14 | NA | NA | CASTPGTLNTEAFF
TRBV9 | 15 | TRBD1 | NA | CASSRQGGGDQPQHF
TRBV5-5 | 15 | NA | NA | CASSLERTPLYEQYF
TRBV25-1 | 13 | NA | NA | CASSDLEGSGYTF
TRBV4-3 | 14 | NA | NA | CASSQDRSRGPQHF
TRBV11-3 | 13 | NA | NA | CASSLERNTEAFF
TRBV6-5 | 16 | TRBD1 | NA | CASSYTIWQGAHGYTF
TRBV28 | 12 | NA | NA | CATKGSNYEQYF
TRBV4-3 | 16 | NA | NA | CASSQGLVATNEKLFF
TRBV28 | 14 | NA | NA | CASSPVGFNYGYTF
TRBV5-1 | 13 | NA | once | CASSLLTNTEAFF
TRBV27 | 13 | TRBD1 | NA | CASSRDRAYGYTF
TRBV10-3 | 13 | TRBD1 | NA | CAINKDRVYGYTF
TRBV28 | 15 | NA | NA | CASSIIGTGNTEAFF